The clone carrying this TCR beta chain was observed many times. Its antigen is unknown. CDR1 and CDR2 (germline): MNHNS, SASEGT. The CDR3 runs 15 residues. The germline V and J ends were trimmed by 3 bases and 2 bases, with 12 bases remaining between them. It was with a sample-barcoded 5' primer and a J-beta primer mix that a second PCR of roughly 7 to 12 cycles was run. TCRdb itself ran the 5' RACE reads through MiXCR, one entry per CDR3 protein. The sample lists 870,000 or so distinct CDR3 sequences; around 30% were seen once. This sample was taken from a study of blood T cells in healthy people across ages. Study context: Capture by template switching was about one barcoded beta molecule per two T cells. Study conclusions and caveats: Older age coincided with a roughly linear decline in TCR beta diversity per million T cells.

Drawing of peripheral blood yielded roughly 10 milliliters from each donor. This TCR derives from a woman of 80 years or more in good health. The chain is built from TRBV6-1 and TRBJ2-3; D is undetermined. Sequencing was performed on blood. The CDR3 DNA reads TGTGCCAGCAGTGATTTGACGGTCCTCACAGATACGCAGTATTTT. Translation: CASSDLTVLTDTQYF.